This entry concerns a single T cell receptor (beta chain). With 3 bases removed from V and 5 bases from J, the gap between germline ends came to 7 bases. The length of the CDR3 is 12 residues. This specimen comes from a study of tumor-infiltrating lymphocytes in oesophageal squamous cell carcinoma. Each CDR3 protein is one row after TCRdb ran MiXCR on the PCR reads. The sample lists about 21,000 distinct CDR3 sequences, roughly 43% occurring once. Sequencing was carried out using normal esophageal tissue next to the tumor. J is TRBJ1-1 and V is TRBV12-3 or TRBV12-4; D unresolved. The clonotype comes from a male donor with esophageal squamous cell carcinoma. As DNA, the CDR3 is TGTGCCAGCAGTTTCCTGGAGACTGAAGCTTTCTTT. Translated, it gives CASSFLETEAFF.